These T cell receptor beta chains were read from a single sample in a study of shared clonotypes between healthy human individuals. The table came from immunoSEQ multiplex PCR; TCRdb's copy has only in-frame clones and leaves some out. The sample holds about 590,000 clones, over 95% seen once. The sample comprised naive CD8+ T cells sorted from blood. These receptor sequences come from a woman aged 25 to 39 in good health. CDR3s include the opening cysteine and the closing phenylalanine or tryptophan. D genes are given only for firm matches. Some rows have no size entry. The others give once, few or many, or a class for an expanded clone.

TRBJ2-3	.	.	TRBV27	CASSAGSWSDTQYF	TGTGCCAGCAGTGCCGGTAGTTGGTCAGATACGCAGTATTTT
TRBJ2-1	.	TRBD2	TRBV11-2	CASSPQGLALSYNEQFF	TGTGCCAGCAGCCCCCAGGGACTAGCCCTTTCCTACAATGAGCAGTTCTTC
TRBJ2-5	.	TRBD2	TRBV2	CASSVSAGGPETQYF	TGTGCCAGCAGTGTATCAGCGGGAGGGCCGGAGACCCAGTACTTC
TRBJ2-4	.	TRBD2	TRBV5-1	CASSFGTSGMDQYF	TGCGCCAGCAGCTTTGGGACTAGCGGGATGGATCAGTACTTC
TRBJ2-2	.	.	TRBV19	CASRVSTGELFF	TGTGCCAGTAGGGTTTCTACCGGGGAGCTGTTTTTT
TRBJ2-1	.	TRBD1	TRBV2	CASSAIDRADNEQFF	TGTGCCAGCAGCGCAATAGACAGGGCGGACAATGAGCAGTTCTTC
TRBJ2-1	once	TRBD2	TRBV27	CASSSLAGYYNEQFF	TGTGCCAGCAGTTCACTAGCGGGATACTACAATGAGCAGTTCTTC
TRBJ2-1	once	TRBD2	TRBV7-9	CASSWASGKDEQFF	TGTGCCAGCAGCTGGGCTAGCGGGAAGGATGAGCAGTTCTTC
TRBJ2-3	.	.	TRBV30	CAWLNKDTQYF	TGTGCCTGGCTTAACAAAGATACGCAGTATTTT
TRBJ2-1	.	TRBD1	TRBV9	CASSASGTDYNEQFF	TGTGCCAGCAGCGCATCCGGGACAGACTACAATGAGCAGTTCTTC
TRBJ1-1	.	.	TRBV6-5	CASSPTPIANTEAFF	TGTGCCAGCAGCCCGACCCCCATAGCAAACACTGAAGCTTTCTTT
TRBJ2-7	.	.	TRBV30	CAWSVGPGMYEQYF	TGTGCCTGGAGTGTAGGTCCAGGGATGTACGAGCAGTACTTC
TRBJ2-4	.	.	TRBV27	CASIRGHIQYF	TGTGCCAGCATTCGAGGACACATTCAGTACTTC
TRBJ1-1	.	.	TRBV29-1	CSVENPEAFF	TGCAGCGTTGAAAACCCTGAAGCTTTCTTT
TRBJ2-7	.	TRBD1	TRBV28	CASRIQGADYEQYF	TGTGCCAGCCGTATACAGGGGGCTGATTACGAGCAGTACTTC
TRBJ2-7	.	.	TRBV28	CASSFRDTIDYEQYF	TGTGCCAGCAGTTTCCGGGACACTATAGACTACGAGCAGTACTTC
TRBJ1-2	.	TRBD1	TRBV5-4	CASSLGQGFGYTF	TGTGCCAGCAGCTTAGGACAGGGCTTTGGCTACACCTTC
TRBJ2-7	.	TRBD2	TRBV27	CASSLTSAIYEQYF	TGTGCCAGCAGTTTAACTAGCGCAATCTACGAGCAGTACTTC
TRBJ2-7	.	.	TRBV4-1	CASSQSRGVEQYF	TGCGCCAGCAGTCAATCCAGAGGGGTGGAGCAGTACTTC
TRBJ1-1	.	.	TRBV10-2	CASSATLGERTEAFF	TGCGCCAGCAGTGCGACCCTTGGGGAGCGCACTGAAGCTTTCTTT
TRBJ1-3	.	TRBD1	TRBV2	CASTPGQGAGNTIYF	TGTGCCAGCACTCCGGGACAGGGAGCTGGAAACACCATATATTTT
TRBJ2-7	.	.	TRBV6-6	CASSYSSWGSSYEQYF	TGTGCCAGCAGTTATTCCTCCTGGGGGAGCTCCTACGAGCAGTACTTC
TRBJ1-1	.	.	TRBV13	CASSIRQHTEAFF	TGTGCCAGCAGCATAAGACAGCACACTGAAGCTTTCTTT
TRBJ2-6	.	.	TRBV27	CASSFRTFRTSSGANVLTF	TGTGCCAGCAGTTTTCGGACATTCCGGACGAGCTCTGGGGCCAACGTCCTGACTTTC
TRBJ2-1	.	.	TRBV29-1	CSVELVARHNEQFF	TGCAGCGTTGAACTGGTGGCGCGGCACAATGAGCAGTTCTTC
TRBJ2-7	.	TRBD2	TRBV28	CASSFGLAGAYEQYF	TGTGCCAGCAGTTTCGGACTAGCGGGAGCCTACGAGCAGTACTTC
TRBJ2-5	.	TRBD1	TRBV5-6	CASRGQGGLETQYF	TGTGCCAGCAGAGGACAGGGGGGTCTTGAGACCCAGTACTTC
TRBJ2-1	.	.	TRBV28	CASSPLPLGVYNEQFF	TGTGCCAGCAGTCCCCTCCCTCTAGGGGTCTACAATGAGCAGTTCTTC